The 2 T cell receptor beta chains in this list originate from one sample, sequenced in a study of blood T cell repertoires in COVID-19. Method: immunoSEQ multiplex PCR; TCRdb's copy keeps in-frame clones and lacks some. The sample lists 300,000 to 350,000 clones; around 87% were seen once. The sample was peripheral blood. Source of these receptors: a woman aged 40 to 50 with COVID-19, enrolled during active disease.

V usage is TRBV9 and J usage is TRBJ2-3, with 8 bases that match TRBD2. Germline lookup yields CDR1 SGDLS and CDR2 YYNGEE. V gave up 0 bases and J gave up 3 bases; unmatched junction bases: 6. CDR3 length: 16 residues. CDR3: CASSVGGAGVTDTQYF. The CDR3 region has the DNA TGTGCCAGCAGCGTAGGGGGAGCGGGGGTGACAGATACGCAGTATTTT.

V gene TRBV11-3 combines with J gene TRBJ2-2; D perhaps matches TRBD1 (5 bases). Looked up from germline, CDR1 is SGHNT and CDR2 is YENEEA. The V end was cut by 5 bases, the J end by 6 bases, with 10 bases between. This CDR3 comprises 13 residues. CDR3 DNA sequence: TGTGCCAGCAGCCGTCCAGGGTCCGGGGAGCTGTTTTTT. Its protein is CASSRPGSGELFF.